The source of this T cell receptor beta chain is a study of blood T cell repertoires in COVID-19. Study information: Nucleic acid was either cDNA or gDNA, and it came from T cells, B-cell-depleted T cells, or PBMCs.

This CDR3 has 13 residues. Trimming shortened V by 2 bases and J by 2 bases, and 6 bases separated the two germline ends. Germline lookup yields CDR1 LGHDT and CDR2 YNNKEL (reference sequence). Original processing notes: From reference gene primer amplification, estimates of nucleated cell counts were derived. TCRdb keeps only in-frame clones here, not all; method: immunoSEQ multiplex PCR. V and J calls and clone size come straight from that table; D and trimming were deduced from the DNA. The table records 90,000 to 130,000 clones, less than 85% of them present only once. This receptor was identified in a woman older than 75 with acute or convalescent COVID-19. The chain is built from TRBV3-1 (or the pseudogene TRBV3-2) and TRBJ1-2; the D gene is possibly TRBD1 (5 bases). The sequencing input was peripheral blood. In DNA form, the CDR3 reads TGTGCCAGCAGCCAAAGACAGAACTATGGCTACACCTTC. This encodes CASSQRQNYGYTF.